The 29 T cell receptor beta chains presented below share a single source sample, sequenced in a study of cytomegalovirus exposure and HLA in healthy donors. The data were produced by immunoSEQ multiplex PCR, yet TCRdb's version contains in-frame clones alone and is incomplete. This sample has about 160,000 clones; about 90% occur once, and the top ten carry more than 2.5%. Sample: PBMCs. The receptors come from a woman between 18 and 29 years old in good health and CMV-seropositive.

The CDR3 region is CASGPSTDTQYF. CDR3 nucleotides: TGTGCCAGCGGCCCTAGCACAGATACGCAGTATTTT. The chain is built from TRBV7-9 and TRBJ2-3; no reliable D call. There are 12 residues in the CDR3. Trimming took off 8 bases at V and 0 bases at J, with 6 bases between the two ends. Germline CDR1 reads SEHNR; CDR2 reads FQNEAQ (reference sequence).

The J gene is TRBJ1-5, the V gene TRBV28; 7 bases match TRBD1. J lost 3 bases, V lost 3 bases, and 11 bases had no gene match. This CDR3 has 17 residues. Germline CDR1 MDHEN, CDR2 SYDVKM. CDR3 protein: CASSLPFGTVTNQPQHF. The CDR3 bases are TGTGCCAGCAGTTTGCCATTCGGGACAGTCACCAATCAGCCCCAGCATTTT.

There are many counts of this clone. The V and J genes are TRBV30 and TRBJ1-5, with D maybe TRBD1 (6 bases). Trimming cost V 2 bases and J 6 bases, with 14 bases left between them. Germline CDR1 GTSNPN, CDR2 SVGIG (reference sequence). This CDR3 has 14 residues. DNA for the CDR3: TGTGCCTGGAGTCTGAGGGGGGGCGGTCAGCCCCAGCATTTT. This translates into CAWSLRGGGQPQHF. Using reference TRBV30 and TRBJ1-5 for the parts outside the CDR3, the full variable domain is SQTIHQWPATLVQPVGSPLSLECTVEGTSNPNLYWYRQAAGRGLQLLFYSVGIGQISSEVPQNLSASRPQDRQFILSSKKLLLSDSGFYLCAWSLRGGGQPQHFGDGTRLSIL.

The rearrangement links TRBV20-1 to TRBJ1-2; TRBD1 agrees at 8 bases. CDR3 length: 11 amino acids. Per the germline V gene, CDR1 is DFQATT and CDR2 is SNEGSKA (reference sequence). The trim removed 6 bases at V and 8 bases at J, leaving 5 bases unmatched. CDR3 DNA sequence: TGCAGTGCCGGGACAGGTTACGGCTACACCTTC. Translation: CSAGTGYGYTF.

V gene TRBV5-4 combines with J gene TRBJ1-1, with a possible D match to TRBD1 (6 bases). V lost 3 bases and J 2 bases, leaving 14 bases between the germline ends. CDR1 and CDR2 (germline): SGHNT, YYREEE (reference sequence). CDR3 size: 15 residues. The CDR3 region is CASSYSRQDNTEAFF. CDR3 in DNA: TGTGCCAGCAGCTATAGTCGACAGGACAACACTGAAGCTTTCTTT.

V usage is TRBV5-4 and J usage is TRBJ2-1, with 16 bases that match TRBD2. CDR1 and CDR2 (germline): SGHNT, YYREEE (reference sequence). V dropped 4 bases and J dropped 8; count of bases not matched to a gene: 15. There are 19 residues in the CDR3. The CDR3 DNA is TGTGCCAGCAGCCCCCCGGGACTAGCGGGGGGGCTTATGATCTATGAGCAGTTCTTC. It specifies CASSPPGLAGGLMIYEQFF. The complete variable domain, with remaining parts taken from reference TRBV5-4 and TRBJ2-1, reads ETGVTQSPTHLIKTRGQQVTLRCSSQSGHNTVSWYQQALGQGPQFIFQYYREEENGRGNFPPRFSGLQFPNYSSELNVNALELDDSALYLCASSPPGLAGGLMIYEQFFGPGTRLTVL.

The chain has TRBV27 and TRBJ1-5; D unresolved. The ends were cut back, 5 bases at V and 4 bases at J, with 6 bases in the middle. The CDR3 sequence is 12 residues long. Germline CDR1 is MNHEY and CDR2 is SMNVEV (reference sequence). CDR3 amino acids: CASSPVNQPQHF. CDR3 nucleotides: TGTGCCAGCAGTCCGGTGAATCAGCCCCAGCATTTT.

The V and J genes are TRBV30 and TRBJ2-7, with D tentatively TRBD1 (5 bases). Deletions cut 3 bases from V and 3 bases from J, with 9 bases between. CDR1 and CDR2 (germline): GTSNPN, SVGIG (reference sequence). CDR3 length equals 12 residues. The CDR3 sequence is CAWRPQGYEQYF. The CDR3 nucleotides are TGTGCCTGGAGGCCGCAGGGCTACGAGCAGTACTTC. The full variable domain, with the rest looked up from reference TRBV30 and TRBJ2-7, is SQTIHQWPATLVQPVGSPLSLECTVEGTSNPNLYWYRQAAGRGLQLLFYSVGIGQISSEVPQNLSASRPQDRQFILSSKKLLLSDSGFYLCAWRPQGYEQYFGPGTRLTVT.

This chain connects TRBV30 to TRBJ1-1; 7 bases line up with TRBD1. The CDR3 has 15 residues. The germline CDR1 and CDR2 sequences are GTSNPN and SVGIG (reference sequence). Trimming cost V 4 bases and J 0 bases; bases outside gene matches: 8. CDR3 nucleotide sequence: TGTGCCTGGAAGGGTGGGACAGTCATGAACACTGAAGCTTTCTTT. Protein sequence: CAWKGGTVMNTEAFF.

The V and J genes are TRBV30 and TRBJ2-2; D is perhaps TRBD1 (5 bases). Looked up from germline, CDR1 is GTSNPN and CDR2 is SVGIG (reference sequence). The CDR3 is 12 amino acids. Trimming removed 4 bases at V and 4 bases at J, with 7 bases between. The CDR3 reads CAWTGSTGELFF. The CDR3 DNA is TGTGCCTGGACAGGGTCCACCGGGGAGCTGTTTTTT.

The chain couples TRBV27 to TRBJ2-7; the match to TRBD1 covers 7 bases. CDR1 is MNHEY, CDR2 SMNVEV, per germline (reference sequence). J lost 3 bases, V lost 4 bases, and 6 bases had no gene match. The CDR3 runs to 14 residues. CDR3 sequence reads: CASSYSGTVYEQYF. CDR3 in DNA: TGTGCCAGCAGTTACTCTGGGACAGTCTACGAGCAGTACTTC.

CDR3 amino acids: CASSYTGGGNEQFF. The CDR3 DNA reads TGTGCCAGCAGTTATACGGGAGGAGGAAATGAGCAGTTCTTC. This sequence joins TRBV6-5 and TRBJ2-1, with TRBD2 matching over 7 bases. The CDR3 contains 14 residues. V shed 3 bases, J shed 7 bases, and the junction held 6 bases outside the gene matches. CDR1 is MNHEY, CDR2 SVGAGI, per germline.

V usage is TRBV7-2 and J usage is TRBJ2-3, with D perhaps TRBD2 (7 bases). The V and J ends lost 1 base and 5 bases respectively, with 19 bases between them. The CDR3 has 17 residues. Germline CDR1 SGHTA, CDR2 FQGNSA. The CDR3 nucleotides are TGTGCCAGCAGCTTAGGTTGGGCGGGGGCCACGGGAGATACGCAGTATTTT. Amino acid sequence: CASSLGWAGATGDTQYF.

V is TRBV11-2 and J is TRBJ2-7; 7 nucleotides agree with TRBD1. The germline gives CDR1 SGHAT, CDR2 FQNNGV. Trimming removed 1 base from V and 3 bases from J; junction bases left unmatched: 3. The CDR3 sequence is 14 residues long. The CDR3 nucleotides are TGTGCCAGCAGCTTAGGGGACAGCCTCTACGAGCAGTACTTC. Protein sequence: CASSLGDSLYEQYF.

The chain employs TRBV27 and TRBJ1-4; perhaps TRBD1 as D (5 bases). This CDR3 has 16 amino acids. V lost 5 bases to trimming and J lost 8 bases, with 21 bases between them. Germline V gene lookup returns CDR1 MNHEY and CDR2 SMNVEV (reference sequence). The CDR3 bases are TGTGCCAGCAGTAGGCCAAGGGGTCAGGGTGAGGAAAAACTGTTTTTT. It translates to CASSRPRGQGEEKLFF.

The chain is built from TRBV7-9 and TRBJ2-3; 7 bases are shared with TRBD2. Germline-derived CDR1 and CDR2 are SEHNR and FQNEAQ (reference sequence). CDR3 length equals 14 residues. The V and J ends lost 3 bases and 6 bases, in that order; junction bases with no gene match: 6. For the CDR3, the DNA is TGTGCCAGCAGCTTGGGGGGGAACACGGATACGCAGTATTTT. Its translation is CASSLGGNTDTQYF.

The rearrangement links TRBV9 to TRBJ2-3; TRBD2 agrees at 10 bases. With 6 bases clipped from V and 4 bases from J, the junction kept 2 bases outside the gene matches. Germline V gives CDR1 SGDLS, CDR2 YYNGEE. The CDR3 runs to 13 residues. CDR3 nucleotides: TGTGCCAGCACTAGCGGGAGCGCAGATACGCAGTATTTT. Encoded protein: CASTSGSADTQYF.

This chain joins TRBV30 and TRBJ2-3; 8 bases line up with TRBD2. The germline gives CDR1 GTSNPN, CDR2 SVGIG (reference sequence). The junction had 6 bases not matched to a gene; V was cut back by 5 bases and J by 2 bases. The CDR3 runs 14 residues. CDR3 residues: CAWARGAPTDTQYF. The CDR3 nucleotides read TGTGCCTGGGCGCGGGGGGCCCCCACAGATACGCAGTATTTT.

The CDR3 region is CASSQRQFSYEQYF. The CDR3 DNA sequence: TGCGCCAGCAGCCAACGACAGTTCTCCTACGAGCAGTACTTC. The V call is TRBV4-3, the J call TRBJ2-7, with D tentatively TRBD1 (5 bases). The CDR3 totals 14 residues. CDR1 and CDR2 from the germline V gene are LGHNA and YSLEER. V lost 2 bases, J lost 0 bases, and 8 bases lay in between.

This rearrangement joins TRBV7-2 to TRBJ1-5; 8 bases line up with TRBD1. The CDR3 has 14 amino acids. V was pared by 5 bases and J by 4 bases, with 4 bases of the junction left unmatched. Germline V gene lookup returns CDR1 SGHTA and CDR2 FQGNSA. CDR3 in amino acids: CASSADRGNQPQHF. DNA of the CDR3: TGTGCCAGCAGCGCAGACAGGGGAAATCAGCCCCAGCATTTT.

This sequence joins TRBV10-3 and TRBJ1-2; no definite D call. Per germline, CDR1 ENHRY and CDR2 SYGVKD. The CDR3 consists of 13 residues. Trimming left V 3 bases short and J 4 bases short, with 9 bases between. The CDR3 coding sequence is TGTGCCATCAGTGATCCGAGCATCTATGGCTACACCTTC. Translating gives CAISDPSIYGYTF.

The rearrangement uses TRBV2 and TRBJ1-1; 7 bases line up with TRBD1. Germline V lookup: CDR1 SNHLY, CDR2 FYNNEI. V lost 4 bases and J lost 0; bases outside the gene matches: 17. CDR3 length: 19 residues. Here the CDR3 reads CASSVTPPGGRRMNTEAFF. DNA for the CDR3: TGTGCCAGCAGTGTAACCCCGCCAGGGGGTAGAAGAATGAACACTGAAGCTTTCTTT.

This chain joins TRBV27 and TRBJ2-4; D is possibly TRBD2 (6 bases). V was shortened by 4 bases and J by 9 bases, with 22 bases between the two germline ends. The CDR3 sequence is 16 residues long. CDR1 and CDR2 (germline): MNHEY, SMNVEV (reference sequence). The CDR3 protein is CASSYTGGPEVGIQYF. The CDR3 DNA sequence: TGTGCCAGCAGTTATACCGGGGGTCCAGAGGTGGGCATTCAGTACTTC.

CDR3 in DNA: TGTGCCAGCAGCTTATTACAGGGGGCCCCCTACGAGCAGTACTTC. Amino acids: CASSLLQGAPYEQYF. V usage is TRBV5-4 and J usage is TRBJ2-7; 9 positions match TRBD1. The germline CDR1 and CDR2 sequences are SGHNT and YYREEE (reference sequence). The CDR3 is made up of 15 amino acids. V shed 2 bases, J shed 2 bases, and the junction held 5 bases outside the gene matches.

CDR3 region: CASSTQTGENEKLFF. Here the CDR3 DNA reads TGTGCCAGCAGCACTCAGACAGGGGAAAATGAAAAACTGTTTTTT. The genes are TRBV9 and TRBJ1-4; 8 bases are shared with TRBD1. Germline V gives CDR1 SGDLS, CDR2 YYNGEE. This CDR3 spans 15 amino acids. The V segment lost 4 bases and the J segment 5 bases; nucleotides outside the gene matches: 7.

V usage is TRBV4-2 and J usage is TRBJ2-6, with 9 bases identical to TRBD2. Per the germline V gene, CDR1 is LGHNA and CDR2 is YNFKEQ. V lost 0 bases to trimming and J lost 2 bases; unmatched junction nucleotides: 5. CDR3 length: 18 amino acids. The CDR3: CASSQEVAGVAGANVLTF. CDR3 nucleotide sequence: TGTGCCAGCAGCCAAGAGGTAGCGGGAGTGGCTGGGGCCAACGTCCTGACTTTC.

This sequence joins TRBV5-1 and TRBJ2-3; 8 nucleotides align to TRBD1. Germline V lookup: CDR1 SGHRS, CDR2 YFSETQ. The CDR3 consists of 15 residues. V was clipped by 4 bases and J by 4 bases; unmatched bases: 8. CDR3 DNA: TGCGCCAGCAGCCACAGACAGGGGCCGCCAGATACGCAGTATTTT. Translation: CASSHRQGPPDTQYF.

The rearrangement links TRBV4-1 to TRBJ2-1; 12 bases agree with TRBD2. The CDR3 extends over 17 amino acids. Germline V gene data show CDR1 as MGHRA and CDR2 as YSYEKL. The ends lost 2 bases at V and 2 bases at J; junction bases unmatched: 4. CDR3 sequence (DNA): TGCGCCAGCAGCCAACTAGCGGGAGGGCCTACCTACAATGAGCAGTTCTTC. This translates into CASSQLAGGPTYNEQFF.

The rearrangement joins TRBV7-9 to TRBJ1-6; 9 bases agree with TRBD1. V was clipped by 5 bases and J by 7 bases; unmatched bases: 6. Germline V lookup: CDR1 SEHNR, CDR2 FQNEAQ (reference sequence). This CDR3 spans 15 amino acids. Written as DNA, the CDR3 is TGTGCCAGCAGCCCCCCGGGACAGGGAAATTCACCCCTCCACTTT. Its translation: CASSPPGQGNSPLHF.